This paragraph reports one T cell receptor beta chain. This sample is drawn from a study of control samples from healthy donors and cancer patients. Assay: immunoSEQ multiplex PCR; the TCRdb copy retains only in-frame clones and omits some. The table lists almost 95,000 clones, over 75% of them singletons, with over 3% in the top ten. The receptor was derived from a woman under 30 in good health. The sample taken for sequencing was blood.

CDR3 residues: CASRPPGGVYGYTF. CDR3 nucleotides: TGTGCCAGCAGACCACCAGGGGGCGTCTATGGCTACACCTTC. The rearrangement links TRBV27 to TRBJ1-2, with 8 bases identical to TRBD1. Germline V CDR1 and CDR2: MNHEY, SMNVEV (reference sequence). Unmatched junction bases numbered 7, after V lost 6 bases and J lost 4 bases. This CDR3 is built from 14 residues.